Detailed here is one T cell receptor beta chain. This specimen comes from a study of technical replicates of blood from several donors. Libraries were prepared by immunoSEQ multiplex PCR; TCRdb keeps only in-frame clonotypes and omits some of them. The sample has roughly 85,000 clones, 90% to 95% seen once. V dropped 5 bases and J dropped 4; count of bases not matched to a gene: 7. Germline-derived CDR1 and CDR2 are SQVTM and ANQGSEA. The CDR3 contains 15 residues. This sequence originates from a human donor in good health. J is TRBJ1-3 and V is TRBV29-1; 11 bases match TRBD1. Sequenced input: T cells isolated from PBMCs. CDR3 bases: TGCAGCGTTACCGGGACAGGGGGTAGCGGAAACACCATATATTTT. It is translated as CSVTGTGGSGNTIYF.